These 29 T cell receptor beta chains originate from one sample sequenced in a study of vaccination effects on CD4 cells after COVID-19. Culture lasted under 13 days before CD4+ T cell isolation. The individual was infected with SARS-CoV-2 between March and December 2020, as confirmed by PCR. Participants received two doses of either the BNT162b2 or mRNA-1273 vaccine. TCRdb's copy holds only in-frame clones and misses some; the assay was immunoSEQ multiplex PCR. Seen here are tens of thousands of clones, over 60% observed once, and the top ten hold around 5%. Their recognized antigens are unknown. Specimen: CD4+ T cells from PBMCs cultured without peptide, collected after COVID-19 vaccination. These receptors were collected from a human donor who had a prior SARS-CoV-2 infection.

The chain has TRBV5-1 and TRBJ1-2; 8 bases are shared with TRBD1. V gave up 4 bases and J gave up 2 bases; unmatched junction bases: 4. This CDR3 comprises 14 residues. Germline CDR1 reads SGHRS; CDR2 reads YFSETQ. The CDR3 reads CASSQRTGNYGYTF. The DNA of the CDR3 is TGCGCCAGCAGCCAAAGGACAGGGAACTATGGCTACACCTTC.

The V and J genes are TRBV2 and TRBJ2-6; no reliable D call. The CDR3 contains 16 residues. Trimming left V 1 base short and J 1 base short, with 8 bases between. Germline-derived CDR1 and CDR2 are SNHLY and FYNNEI. The CDR3 bases are TGTGCCAGCAGTGAAGGGTTCGGGTCTGGGGCCAACGTCCTGACTTTC. Translated, it gives CASSEGFGSGANVLTF.

The V call is TRBV5-1, the J call TRBJ1-1; D ambiguous. V was cut by 0 bases and J by 1 base, with 7 bases left in between. The germline V gene encodes CDR1 SGHRS and CDR2 YFSETQ. The CDR3 sequence is 14 residues long. The chain's CDR3 is CASSLAAGNTEAFF. The CDR3 DNA sequence: TGCGCCAGCAGCTTGGCGGCAGGGAACACTGAAGCTTTCTTT.

The chain is built from TRBV5-5 and TRBJ1-3, with D tentatively TRBD1 (6 bases). V shed 4 bases and J shed 0 bases, with 17 bases lying between them. The CDR3 is made up of 17 amino acids. The germline V gene encodes CDR1 SGHKS and CDR2 YYEKEE (reference sequence). CDR3 DNA: TGTGCCAGCAGCCTGGGGACCCAAGGGGGCTCTGGAAACACCATATATTTT. Encoded protein: CASSLGTQGGSGNTIYF.

V is TRBV5-4 and J is TRBJ2-7; D may be TRBD2 (6 bases). The CDR3 contains 13 residues. Deletions cut 4 bases from V and 6 bases from J, with 14 bases between. Germline V gene data show CDR1 as SGHNT and CDR2 as YYREEE (reference sequence). The CDR3 bases are TGTGCCAGCAGCCCCCTGGAGGGCGGCGAGCAGTACTTC. Protein sequence: CASSPLEGGEQYF.

The chain carries TRBV9 and TRBJ1-2; 7 nucleotides agree with TRBD1. V shed 3 bases and J 2 bases; nucleotides not matched to a gene: 4. CDR1 and CDR2 from the germline V gene are SGDLS and YYNGEE. The CDR3 has 14 amino acids. The CDR3 loop is CASSGPGQNYGYTF. The CDR3, as DNA: TGTGCCAGCAGCGGTCCGGGACAGAACTATGGCTACACCTTC.

This clone was detected only a few times. V usage is TRBV5-6 and J usage is TRBJ2-3; D possibly matches TRBD1 or TRBD2 (5 bases each). The length of the CDR3 is 15 residues. The V end was cut by 0 bases, the J end by 2 bases, with 10 bases between. In germline, CDR1 is SGHDT, CDR2 YYEEEE. The CDR3: CASSLALGDTDTQYF. Here the CDR3 DNA reads TGTGCCAGCAGCTTGGCACTAGGGGACACAGATACGCAGTATTTT.

V usage is TRBV18 and J usage is TRBJ2-2; TRBD1 aligns across 9 bases. The germline gives CDR1 KGHSH, CDR2 LQKENI. The CDR3 spans 14 residues. The V gene end was trimmed by 8 bases and the J gene end by 6 bases; junction bases not matched to a gene: 7. The CDR3 is CASRWDREPGELFF. For the CDR3, the DNA is TGTGCCAGCCGCTGGGACAGGGAACCCGGGGAGCTGTTTTTT.

The rearrangement links TRBV29-1 to TRBJ1-2; D is undetermined. The CDR3 is 15 amino acids. V lost 4 bases and J 7 bases, leaving 22 bases between the germline ends. CDR1 is SQVTM and CDR2 is ANQGSEA in the germline V gene. CDR3 amino acids: CSVGSASGGGGGYTF. The DNA for the CDR3 is TGCAGCGTTGGGTCGGCCAGTGGAGGTGGTGGTGGCTACACCTTC.

The rearrangement links TRBV5-4 to TRBJ2-3; 8 bases align to TRBD2. Germline V gene sequence: CDR1 SGHNT, CDR2 YYREEE (reference sequence). The CDR3 has 16 residues. V shed 3 bases, J shed 1 base, and the junction held 7 bases outside the gene matches. The CDR3 region has the DNA TGTGCCAGCAGCTCGGGGGGGAGATCGGGCACAGATACGCAGTATTTT. Amino acids: CASSSGGRSGTDTQYF.

The rearrangement links TRBV7-2 to TRBJ2-7, with unresolved D. The CDR3 is 14 residues long. V shed 5 bases and J shed 0 bases, with 11 bases lying between them. Per germline, CDR1 SGHTA and CDR2 FQGNSA. The CDR3 region is CASSKDAGSYEQYF. As DNA, the CDR3 is TGTGCCAGCAGCAAAGACGCAGGCTCCTACGAGCAGTACTTC.

The J gene is TRBJ1-3, the V gene TRBV13; a weak D match, TRBD1 (5 bases). V lost 4 bases and J 0 bases, leaving 16 bases between the germline ends. Germline CDR1 and CDR2: PRHDT and FYEKMQ (reference sequence). The CDR3 runs to 17 residues. CDR3 protein: CASSSGDALSSGNTIYF. The CDR3 DNA reads as TGTGCCAGCAGCTCGGGGGACGCCTTAAGCTCTGGAAACACCATATATTTT.

The CDR3 spells CASSQVFASAGNYEQYF. The CDR3 nucleotides read TGTGCCAGCAGCCAAGTTTTTGCGTCGGCGGGGAACTACGAGCAGTACTTC. The V gene is TRBV3-1 (or the pseudogene TRBV3-2), the J gene TRBJ2-7; the D gene is possibly TRBD2 (6 bases). Germline V CDR1 and CDR2: LGHDT, YNNKEL (reference sequence). This CDR3 is 17 amino acids long. V gave up 1 base and J gave up 3 bases, with 19 bases separating them.

This chain joins TRBV15 and TRBJ2-7, with TRBD1 as a possible D gene (5 bases). There are 15 residues in the CDR3. Germline V gene sequence: CDR1 LNHNV, CDR2 YYDKDF (reference sequence). V lost 5 bases and J lost 2, with 16 bases in between. CDR3 sequence reads: CATSEEQAIPYEQYF. DNA for the CDR3: TGTGCCACCAGCGAAGAACAGGCCATCCCCTACGAGCAGTACTTC.

There are a few counts of this clone. The chain is built from TRBV3-1 (or the pseudogene TRBV3-2) and TRBJ2-3, with D uncertain. Trimming left V 3 bases short and J 5 bases short, with 3 bases between. CDR1 and CDR2 from the germline V gene are LGHDT and YNNKEL (reference sequence). The CDR3 is 11 residues long. CDR3 protein: CASSQVDTQYF. The CDR3 region has the DNA TGTGCCAGCAGCCAGGTAGATACGCAGTATTTT.

V is TRBV12-3 or TRBV12-4 and J is TRBJ1-5; possibly TRBD1 for D (6 bases). Trimming removed 5 bases from V and 5 bases from J, with 10 bases in between. The CDR3 is 13 amino acids. The CDR3 sequence is CASSTGSYQPQHF. CDR3 nucleotide sequence: TGTGCCAGCAGTACAGGGTCTTATCAGCCCCAGCATTTT.

This clone was seen a handful of times. The chain uses TRBV7-3 and TRBJ2-1, with 8 bases that match TRBD2. V shed 3 bases, J shed 4 bases, and the junction held 2 bases outside the gene matches. From germline, CDR1 is SGHTA and CDR2 FQGTGA. This CDR3 region has 14 residues. CDR3 sequence reads: CASSLGLDYNEQFF. The CDR3 DNA reads as TGTGCCAGCAGCTTGGGACTAGATTACAATGAGCAGTTCTTC. Combining the CDR3 with reference TRBV7-3 and TRBJ2-1 gives the whole variable domain GAGVSQTPSNKVTEKGKYVELRCDPISGHTALYWYRQSLGQGPEFLIYFQGTGAADDSGLPNDRFFAVRPEGSVSTLKIQRTERGDSAVYLCASSLGLDYNEQFFGPGTRLTVL.

The CDR3 coding sequence is TGTGCCAGCAGTCGGGACAGGGGGTCCTACGAGCAGTACTTC. Translating gives CASSRDRGSYEQYF. The J gene is TRBJ2-7, the V gene TRBV6-5; 11 bases line up with TRBD1. The CDR3 is 14 residues long. The trim removed 5 bases at V and 1 base at J, leaving 1 base unmatched. Looked up from germline, CDR1 is MNHEY and CDR2 is SVGAGI.

The V gene is TRBV5-1, the J gene TRBJ2-3; 10 nucleotides align to TRBD2. This CDR3 has 19 amino acids. The junction had 13 bases not matched to a gene; V was cut back by 1 base and J by 2 bases. From germline, CDR1 is SGHRS and CDR2 YFSETQ. The CDR3 DNA reads as TGCGCCAGCAGCTTGAGGCGGGGGCTAGCGGGGGATATCACAGATACGCAGTATTTT. Its translation: CASSLRRGLAGDITDTQYF.

This clone was seen once. The rearrangement uses TRBV23-1 and TRBJ2-7, with 8 nucleotides matching TRBD2. TRBV23-1 is classed as an ORF, of uncertain function. V trimming: 2 bases; J trimming: 6 bases; junction bases outside the gene matches: 18. The CDR3 covers 18 residues. The CDR3 is CASSQGGQLADPEGEQYF. DNA of the CDR3: TGCGCCAGCAGTCAAGGCGGACAACTAGCGGACCCCGAGGGCGAGCAGTACTTC.

The chain carries TRBV7-9 and TRBJ2-5; weak D call: TRBD1 (5 bases). Germline V gene lookup returns CDR1 SEHNR and CDR2 FQNEAQ (reference sequence). The length of the CDR3 is 15 residues. Trimming took 5 bases from V and 5 from J, leaving 18 bases between them. The CDR3 DNA reads TGTGCCAGCAGCCCTAGGGGTGGGGAAACGGAGACCCAGTACTTC. Translated: CASSPRGGETETQYF.

The chain carries TRBV6-2 or TRBV6-3 and TRBJ2-5; no definite D call. The CDR3 is made up of 15 amino acids. Germline assignment: CDR1 MNHEY and CDR2 SVGEGT. The germline V and J ends were trimmed by 4 bases and 3 bases, with 15 bases remaining between them. The CDR3 bases are TGTGCCAGCAGTTTTCGACTTGATGGAGAAGAGACCCAGTACTTC. Its protein product is CASSFRLDGEETQYF.

V and J are TRBV27 and TRBJ1-4, with 11 bases matching TRBD1. This CDR3 spans 15 amino acids. V shed 3 bases and J 6 bases; nucleotides not matched to a gene: 3. Per the germline V gene, CDR1 is MNHEY and CDR2 is SMNVEV (reference sequence). The CDR3 reads CASSFLGQGDEKLFF. Here the CDR3 DNA reads TGTGCCAGCAGTTTTTTGGGACAGGGGGATGAAAAACTGTTTTTT. The full variable domain, its missing parts supplied by reference TRBV27 and TRBJ1-4, is EAQVTQNPRYLITVTGKKLTVTCSQNMNHEYMSWYRQDPGLGLRQIYYSMNVEVTDKGDVPEGYKVSRKEKRNFPLILESPSPNQTSLYFCASSFLGQGDEKLFFGSGTQLSVL.

V usage is TRBV7-9 and J usage is TRBJ2-5, with TRBD1 as a possible D gene (5 bases). The V and J ends lost 7 bases and 5 bases respectively, with 11 bases between them. This CDR3 is 12 amino acids long. Per the germline V gene, CDR1 is SEHNR and CDR2 is FQNEAQ (reference sequence). The CDR3 sequence: CASTVRGETQYF. CDR3 nucleotide sequence: TGTGCCAGCACCGTAAGGGGCGAGACCCAGTACTTC.

This sequence joins TRBV6-5 and TRBJ2-1; 9 bases map to TRBD1. With V trimmed by 7 bases and J by 4 bases, 5 bases remained unmatched. Germline lookup yields CDR1 MNHEY and CDR2 SVGAGI. The CDR3 covers 14 residues. This CDR3 is CASTPGQGYNEQFF. CDR3 DNA sequence: TGTGCCAGCACCCCCGGACAGGGGTACAATGAGCAGTTCTTC.

V usage is TRBV6-2 or TRBV6-3 and J usage is TRBJ2-7; 10 bases align to TRBD2. In germline, CDR1 is MNHEY, CDR2 SVGEGT. Trimming removed 4 bases from V and 1 base from J; junction bases left unmatched: 1. The CDR3 extends over 14 amino acids. CDR3 sequence (DNA): TGTGCCAGCAGTTTAGCGGGGGGTTCCTACGAGCAGTACTTC. This encodes CASSLAGGSYEQYF.

The gene calls are TRBV6-5 and TRBJ2-7, with a possible D match to TRBD2 (6 bases). V was clipped by 9 bases and J by 7 bases, with 19 bases between them. The CDR3 is 13 residues long. CDR1 and CDR2 from the germline V gene are MNHEY and SVGAGI. In DNA, the CDR3 is TGTGCCAGTCGACTAGTAGGTGATTCGGAGCAGTACTTC. This encodes CASRLVGDSEQYF.

Turning to this clone: One end of the junction is discordant with germline, which a read error may explain. The rearrangement uses TRBV7-3 and TRBJ2-3; D is unresolved. Germline V CDR1 and CDR2: SGHTA, FQGTGA. This CDR3 has 13 amino acids. This chain's CDR3 is CASSSDPSAGLAF. Here the CDR3 DNA reads TGTGCCAGCAGCTCTGACCCGTCTGCCGGTCTCGCCTTT.

The chain recombines TRBV20-1 with TRBJ2-3; no clear D gene. CDR3 length: 11 amino acids. CDR1 is DFQATT, CDR2 SNEGSKA, per germline (reference sequence). V was trimmed by 3 bases and J by 1 base, leaving 2 bases between them. The CDR3 here is CSASRTDTQYF. As DNA, the CDR3 is TGCAGTGCTAGTCGCACAGATACGCAGTATTTT.